These 2 T cell receptor beta chains were sequenced from one sample in a study of blood T cell repertoires in COVID-19. Sequenced by immunoSEQ multiplex PCR; TCRdb stores in-frame clones only, minus some. The sample records over 100,000 clones, over 60% being singletons. The sequenced material came from peripheral blood. Every receptor here comes from a woman between 70 and 85 years old with acute or convalescent COVID-19.

The chain's CDR3 is CASSPLKGPSGGYTF. As DNA, the CDR3 is TGTGCCAGCTCACCGCTGAAGGGGCCCTCGGGTGGCTACACCTTC. The V call is TRBV18, the J call TRBJ1-2, with D possibly TRBD1 on 5 matching bases. The CDR3 length is 15 residues. Germline CDR1 and CDR2: KGHSH and LQKENI. The V end lost 3 bases, the J end lost 7 bases, and 18 bases lay between the germline ends.

The genes are TRBV6-2 or TRBV6-3 and TRBJ2-1, with a possible D match to TRBD1 (5 bases). The length of the CDR3 is 13 residues. In germline, CDR1 is MNHEY, CDR2 SVGEGT. The V and J ends lost 2 bases and 6 bases respectively, with 8 bases between them. CDR3 amino acids: CASSYQGSNEQFF. The CDR3 bases are TGTGCCAGCAGTTACCAGGGTAGCAATGAGCAGTTCTTC.